These 22 T cell receptor beta chains originate from one sample sequenced in a study of T cell repertoires and HLA-DP antigens. TCRdb's table, derived via immunoSEQ multiplex PCR, lists solely in-frame clones and lacks some. Here the sample spans about 120,000 clones, about 92% being singletons. Their cognate antigens are unknown. Sample: CD4+ T cells from PBMCs. Receptor source: a woman under 30 in good health and CMV-seronegative.

The J gene is TRBJ1-1, the V gene TRBV2, with 9 bases matching TRBD1. Per germline, CDR1 SNHLY and CDR2 FYNNEI. The CDR3 is 15 amino acids. V lost 4 bases to trimming and J lost 3 bases; unmatched junction nucleotides: 6. CDR3 in amino acids: CASSVTGGLDTEAFF. CDR3 bases: TGTGCCAGCAGTGTGACAGGGGGATTGGACACTGAAGCTTTCTTT. The full variable domain, with the rest looked up from reference TRBV2 and TRBJ1-1, is EPEVTQTPSHQVTQMGQEVILRCVPISNHLYFYWYRQILGQKVEFLVSFYNNEISEKSEIFDDQFSVERPDGSNFTLKIRSTKLEDSAMYFCASSVTGGLDTEAFFGQGTRLTVV.

The chain combines TRBV7-9 with TRBJ1-2, with TRBD1 matching over 8 bases. The trim removed 0 bases at V and 3 bases at J, leaving 6 bases unmatched. The CDR3 runs 16 residues. Germline CDR1 SEHNR, CDR2 FQNEAQ (reference sequence). The CDR3 here is CASSLAPPDRDYGYTF. The CDR3 region has the DNA TGTGCCAGCAGCTTAGCACCCCCGGACAGGGACTATGGCTACACCTTC.

This chain connects TRBV28 to TRBJ2-5; 8 bases match TRBD2. The length of the CDR3 is 16 residues. J lost 5 bases, V lost 2 bases, and 10 bases had no gene match. Looked up from germline, CDR1 is MDHEN and CDR2 is SYDVKM. As DNA, the CDR3 is TGTGCCAGCAGTTTAGGGGTTAGCGGGGTGGTGGAGACCCAGTACTTC. Translation: CASSLGVSGVVETQYF.

The chain is built from TRBV4-3 and TRBJ1-6, with 7 bases that match TRBD1. CDR3 length equals 15 residues. The V gene end was trimmed by 3 bases and the J gene end by 9 bases; junction bases not matched to a gene: 8. In germline, CDR1 is LGHNA, CDR2 YSLEER. The CDR3 here is CASSQTGNKPSPLHF. The DNA of the CDR3 is TGCGCCAGCAGCCAGACAGGGAATAAACCTTCACCCCTCCACTTT.

This chain connects TRBV12-2 to TRBJ2-2. TRBV12-2 is labeled a pseudogene. This CDR3 comprises 18 residues. CDR3 region: CASRLNPLDGTNTGELFF. Written as DNA, the CDR3 is TGTGCAAGTCGCTTAAACCCGCTCGACGGAACGAACACCGGGGAGCTGTTTTTT.

The chain combines TRBV7-2 with TRBJ2-2; D not certain. This CDR3 spans 13 amino acids. Germline-derived CDR1 and CDR2 are SGHTA and FQGNSA. The ends were cut back, 5 bases at V and 3 bases at J, with 7 bases in the middle. CDR3 amino acids: CASSPMYTGELFF. In DNA, the CDR3 is TGTGCCAGCAGCCCGATGTACACCGGGGAGCTGTTTTTT.

The gene calls are TRBV29-1 and TRBJ2-1; the match to TRBD1 covers 7 bases. In germline, CDR1 is SQVTM, CDR2 ANQGSEA. Unmatched junction bases numbered 7, after V lost 2 bases and J lost 0 bases. This CDR3 is built from 16 residues. The DNA for the CDR3 is TGCAGCGTTGAACCCGGGACAGCCAGCTCCTACAATGAGCAGTTCTTC. Translating gives CSVEPGTASSYNEQFF.

V is TRBV5-5 and J is TRBJ1-1; D uncertain. The V gene lost 0 bases and the J gene lost 3 bases, with 15 bases spanning the gap. Germline assignment: CDR1 SGHKS and CDR2 YYEKEE (reference sequence). This CDR3 has 16 amino acids. The CDR3 DNA reads TGTGCCAGCAGCTTGGCCTGGGATTTTAGGGACACTGAAGCTTTCTTT. This gives the protein CASSLAWDFRDTEAFF.

The chain uses TRBV18 and TRBJ2-3, with 9 bases lining up with TRBD2. Germline CDR1 is KGHSH and CDR2 is LQKENI. The CDR3 has 16 amino acids. V shed 2 bases and J 1 base; nucleotides not matched to a gene: 4. CDR3 sequence (DNA): TGTGCCAGCTCACCAAAGTCTAGCGGGGGCACAGATACGCAGTATTTT. This translates into CASSPKSSGGTDTQYF.

The chain joins TRBV4-1 to TRBJ1-1; no clear D gene. This CDR3 is built from 15 residues. Germline CDR1 MGHRA, CDR2 YSYEKL. The V and J ends lost 2 bases and 0 bases respectively, with 10 bases between them. The CDR3 spells CASSQPARVNTEAFF. DNA of the CDR3: TGCGCCAGCAGCCAACCGGCTCGGGTGAACACTGAAGCTTTCTTT.

A single count supports this clone. This chain joins TRBV2 and TRBJ2-2; D may be TRBD2 (6 bases). From germline, CDR1 is SNHLY and CDR2 FYNNEI. The V end lost 7 bases, the J end lost 4 bases, and 16 bases lay between the germline ends. This CDR3 comprises 15 residues. The CDR3 loop is CASMGGKKGTGELFF. In nucleotides, the CDR3 is TGTGCCAGCATGGGGGGTAAGAAAGGCACCGGGGAGCTGTTTTTT.

The J gene is TRBJ1-1, the V gene TRBV29-1, with 8 bases lining up with TRBD1. The CDR3 is made up of 15 amino acids. J gave up 0 bases and V 1 base, and 4 bases lay outside the gene matches. From germline, CDR1 is SQVTM and CDR2 ANQGSEA. The CDR3 spells CSVEAAGGLNTEAFF. The CDR3 DNA reads TGCAGCGTTGAAGCGGCAGGGGGCCTGAACACTGAAGCTTTCTTT.

The chain has TRBV7-2 and TRBJ1-2; no clear D. V was pared by 7 bases and J by 5 bases, with 20 bases between. The V gene's germline CDR1 is SGHTA and CDR2 FQGNSA. This CDR3 has 15 residues. CDR3 protein: CASTLRRAPAYGYTF. The CDR3 coding sequence is TGTGCCAGCACATTACGCCGGGCCCCCGCTTATGGCTACACCTTC.

The rearrangement joins TRBV6-5 to TRBJ1-1; possibly TRBD1 for D (5 bases). V was shortened by 0 bases and J by 5 bases, with 13 bases between the two germline ends. The germline gives CDR1 MNHEY, CDR2 SVGAGI. CDR3 length: 15 amino acids. CDR3 sequence (DNA): TGTGCCAGCAGTTACTCCGGGGCCCGAGGAACTGAAGCTTTCTTT. Encoded protein: CASSYSGARGTEAFF.

V is TRBV28 and J is TRBJ1-3; D is unresolved. Per germline, CDR1 MDHEN and CDR2 SYDVKM. The V end was cut by 1 base, the J end by 0 bases, with 4 bases between. The CDR3 runs to 14 residues. The CDR3 spells CASSLYTSGNTIYF. CDR3 coding DNA: TGTGCCAGCAGTTTATACACCTCTGGAAACACCATATATTTT.

The chain employs TRBV19 and TRBJ2-7, with 9 bases that match TRBD2. This CDR3 region has 19 residues. The ends lost 3 bases at V and 0 bases at J; junction bases unmatched: 15. Germline V gene sequence: CDR1 LNHDA, CDR2 SQIVND (reference sequence). CDR3 in DNA: TGTGCCAGTAGTATTAAATGGTGGGAGCGGGAGGCCCCCTCCTACGAGCAGTACTTC. This encodes CASSIKWWEREAPSYEQYF.

The chain uses TRBV6-4 and TRBJ2-3, with TRBD1 matching 10 bases. The CDR3 sequence is 19 residues long. The V gene end was trimmed by 0 bases and the J gene end by 0 bases; junction bases not matched to a gene: 9. Germline V lookup: CDR1 MRHNA, CDR2 SNTAGT. CDR3 in DNA: TGTGCCAGCAGTGACTCCTGGGACAGGGGAACGTCTAGCACAGATACGCAGTATTTT. Amino acids: CASSDSWDRGTSSTDTQYF.

V gene TRBV6-5 combines with J gene TRBJ1-4; possibly TRBD1 for D (6 bases). The CDR3 extends over 15 amino acids. Germline loops: CDR1 MNHEY, CDR2 SVGAGI. V was shortened by 0 bases and J by 8 bases, with 13 bases between the two germline ends. CDR3 in amino acids: CASSYSSTGWEKLFF. The CDR3 DNA reads TGTGCCAGCAGTTACTCGAGTACAGGGTGGGAAAAACTGTTTTTT.

The chain couples TRBV27 to TRBJ1-2, with 8 bases aligning to TRBD1. This CDR3 spans 14 amino acids. The V and J ends lost 5 bases and 7 bases, in that order; junction bases with no gene match: 9. Germline CDR1 is MNHEY and CDR2 is SMNVEV (reference sequence). This CDR3 is CASSPLDRAIGYTF. In DNA form, the CDR3 reads TGTGCCAGCAGTCCACTGGACAGGGCTATTGGCTACACCTTC.

This clone appeared a few times. The chain links TRBV2 to TRBJ1-5, with TRBD1 as a possible D gene (5 bases). The ends were cut back, 4 bases at V and 0 bases at J, with 10 bases in the middle. The CDR3 extends over 15 amino acids. Germline-derived CDR1 and CDR2 are SNHLY and FYNNEI. This chain's CDR3 is CASSGGGTSNQPQHF. CDR3 DNA sequence: TGTGCCAGCAGTGGGGGAGGGACTAGCAATCAGCCCCAGCATTTT.

V gene TRBV7-9 combines with J gene TRBJ2-1, with D hard to call. CDR1 is SEHNR and CDR2 is FQNEAQ in the germline V gene (reference sequence). V lost 3 bases and J lost 10, with 16 bases in between. The CDR3 runs to 14 residues. The CDR3 nucleotides are TGTGCCAGCAGCTTTCTCCGGACCCCCCGCGAGCAGTTCTTC. Translation: CASSFLRTPREQFF.

J is TRBJ2-3 and V is TRBV14; D not resolved. Germline V CDR1 and CDR2: SGHDN, FVKESK. Trimming removed 4 bases from V and 7 bases from J, with 9 bases in between. This CDR3 has 12 amino acids. The CDR3 is CASSLNLYTQYF. Written as DNA, the CDR3 is TGTGCCAGCAGCCTAAATCTGTATACGCAGTATTTT. The full variable domain, completed using reference TRBV14 and TRBJ2-3, is EAGVTQFPSHSVIEKGQTVTLRCDPISGHDNLYWYRRVMGKEIKFLLHFVKESKQDESGMPNNRFLAERTGGTYSTLKVQPAELEDSGVYFCASSLNLYTQYFGPGTRLTVL.